This is a list of T cell receptor beta chains from one sample in a study of blood T cells in healthy people across ages. TCRdb itself ran the 5' RACE reads through MiXCR, one entry per CDR3 protein. The table includes over 1,500,000 distinct CDR3 sequences, roughly two fifths detected once. The specimen was blood. These receptors were obtained from a human donor in good health. CDR3s include the opening cysteine and the closing phenylalanine or tryptophan. Each record gives: D gene, V gene, J gene, clone size, CDR3 DNA, CDR3 protein. D genes are given only for firm matches. Some rows mark clone size as missing; the rest say once, few, many or name a class of expanded clone.

d_call: NA; v_call: TRBV12-3/TRBV12-4; j_call: TRBJ1-2; clone_size: many; cdr3_nt: TGTGCCAGCAGTCGCATTGATCACTATGGCTACACCTTC; cdr3_aa: CASSRIDHYGYTF
d_call: TRBD1; v_call: TRBV20-1; j_call: TRBJ1-6; clone_size: few; cdr3_nt: TGCAGTGCGCAGTCGGGACAGATCAATTCACCCCTCCACTTT; cdr3_aa: CSAQSGQINSPLHF
d_call: NA; v_call: TRBV4-3; j_call: TRBJ1-6; clone_size: few; cdr3_nt: TGCGCCGGAAGTTCCCTAATCCACTTT; cdr3_aa: CAGSSLIHF
d_call: TRBD1; v_call: TRBV7-2; j_call: TRBJ2-5; clone_size: NA; cdr3_nt: TGTGCCAGCAGCCCCGACAGGGGCGGAGGGGTAGAGACCCAGTACTTC; cdr3_aa: CASSPDRGGGVETQYF
d_call: NA; v_call: TRBV20-1; j_call: TRBJ2-7; clone_size: many; cdr3_nt: TGCAGTGCTTCCGGAGACCTCGAAAACGCTTACGAGCAGTACTTC; cdr3_aa: CSASGDLENAYEQYF
d_call: TRBD2; v_call: TRBV4-3; j_call: TRBJ2-3; clone_size: NA; cdr3_nt: TGCGCCAGCAGCCAACCCGGGACTAGCGGGGGGGTTTCAGATACGCAGTATTTT; cdr3_aa: CASSQPGTSGGVSDTQYF
d_call: NA; v_call: TRBV7-9; j_call: TRBJ1-6; clone_size: NA; cdr3_nt: TGTGCCAGCAGCTTGCCCAATTCACCCCCCCACTTT; cdr3_aa: CASSLPNSPPHF
d_call: TRBD2; v_call: TRBV20-1; j_call: TRBJ2-3; clone_size: NA; cdr3_nt: TGCAGTGCGATAGCGGGGGCAGATACGCAGTATTTT; cdr3_aa: CSAIAGADTQYF
d_call: TRBD1; v_call: TRBV11-2; j_call: TRBJ2-1; clone_size: NA; cdr3_nt: TGTGCCAGCAGCTTAGGGACAGGGATCGATGAGCAGTTCTTC; cdr3_aa: CASSLGTGIDEQFF
d_call: NA; v_call: TRBV20-1; j_call: TRBJ1-5; clone_size: few; cdr3_nt: TGCAGTGCCATCTCCGGGACGTCGGGTGGTGCGCAGCCCCAGCATTTT; cdr3_aa: CSAISGTSGGAQPQHF
d_call: NA; v_call: TRBV20-1; j_call: TRBJ1-1; clone_size: NA; cdr3_nt: TGCAGTGCTCCTTTCGCTGAAGCTTTCTTT; cdr3_aa: CSAPFAEAFF
d_call: NA; v_call: TRBV9; j_call: TRBJ2-1; clone_size: few; cdr3_nt: TGTGCCAGCAGGGAAGTCGCTCGGTTTGAGCAGTTCTTC; cdr3_aa: CASREVARFEQFF
d_call: TRBD2; v_call: TRBV5-1; j_call: TRBJ2-4; clone_size: NA; cdr3_nt: TGCGCCAGCAGCTTTAGCGGGGCTGGGCTGTACTTC; cdr3_aa: CASSFSGAGLYF
d_call: NA; v_call: TRBV2; j_call: TRBJ1-2; clone_size: NA; cdr3_nt: TGTGCCAGCAGTGAAGCGCTCTCTGGCTACACCTTC; cdr3_aa: CASSEALSGYTF
d_call: TRBD1; v_call: TRBV5-1; j_call: TRBJ2-1; clone_size: NA; cdr3_nt: TGCGCCAGCAGCTTTACGACAGGGCCCCAAGAGACCCAGTTCTTC; cdr3_aa: CASSFTTGPQETQFF
d_call: TRBD2; v_call: TRBV11-2; j_call: TRBJ2-3; clone_size: NA; cdr3_nt: TGTGCCAGCAGCTTAGGGGGACTAGCGGGGAGCTTATACACAGATACGCAGTATTTT; cdr3_aa: CASSLGGLAGSLYTDTQYF
d_call: TRBD2; v_call: TRBV7-2; j_call: TRBJ2-1; clone_size: NA; cdr3_nt: TGTGCCAGCAGCCTGGCACTACTAGCGGGGGGGCTTGGTGAGCAGTTCTTC; cdr3_aa: CASSLALLAGGLGEQFF
d_call: TRBD2; v_call: TRBV12-3/TRBV12-4; j_call: TRBJ2-1; clone_size: NA; cdr3_nt: TGTGCCAGCAAACCTAGCGGCTACTACAATGAGCAGTTCTTC; cdr3_aa: CASKPSGYYNEQFF
d_call: TRBD2; v_call: TRBV20-1; j_call: TRBJ2-1; clone_size: few; cdr3_nt: TGCAGTGCTAGTCCTAGGACTAGCGGCTCCTACAATGAGCAGTTCTTC; cdr3_aa: CSASPRTSGSYNEQFF
d_call: NA; v_call: TRBV29-1; j_call: TRBJ1-4; clone_size: NA; cdr3_nt: TGCAGCGTTGGGAGCCTAAATGAAAAACTGTTTTTT; cdr3_aa: CSVGSLNEKLFF
d_call: NA; v_call: TRBV4-3; j_call: TRBJ2-7; clone_size: few; cdr3_nt: TGCGCCAGCAGCCAAGGGTTTCGCCAGGCTCCCCACGAGCAGTACTTC; cdr3_aa: CASSQGFRQAPHEQYF
d_call: NA; v_call: TRBV10-3; j_call: TRBJ2-3; clone_size: NA; cdr3_nt: TGTGCCATATCCGGCCTAGTCGGCGCAGATACGCAGTATTTT; cdr3_aa: CAISGLVGADTQYF
d_call: TRBD1; v_call: TRBV7-2; j_call: TRBJ1-6; clone_size: NA; cdr3_nt: TGTGCCAGCAGCCGCCGGGACAGCCTCCTCACCTATAATTCACCCCTCCACTTT; cdr3_aa: CASSRRDSLLTYNSPLHF
d_call: NA; v_call: TRBV7-9; j_call: TRBJ1-5; clone_size: NA; cdr3_nt: TGTGCCAGCAGCGGACCTGGGGGCAATCAGCCCCAGCATTTT; cdr3_aa: CASSGPGGNQPQHF
d_call: TRBD2; v_call: TRBV3-1; j_call: TRBJ2-5; clone_size: NA; cdr3_nt: TGTGCCAGCAGCCAAGATATTACTAGCGGGCAAGAGACCCAGTACTTC; cdr3_aa: CASSQDITSGQETQYF
d_call: NA; v_call: TRBV7-2; j_call: TRBJ1-2; clone_size: few; cdr3_nt: TGTGCCAGCAGAAGAGCGAGGGGAAATGGCTACACCTTC; cdr3_aa: CASRRARGNGYTF